This T cell receptor (beta chain) was observed in a study of T cell repertoires in aging, cancer and after chemotherapy. Study-level background: Six age groups, ranging from 30 or younger to 70 or older, included the donors. The study, taken as a whole, reports: Age-matched healthy donors had significantly more diverse, less clonal blood TCR repertoires than untreated cancer patients. Across the chemotherapy interval, each cancer cohort showed higher median generation probability, suggesting thymic rebound.

The germline V gene encodes CDR1 SEHNR and CDR2 FQNEAQ (reference sequence). The CDR3 runs to 13 residues. Trimming took 1 base from V and 10 from J, leaving 11 bases between them. Multiplex touch-down PCR with TRB-A/B primers amplified rearranged V-D-J TRB sequences. TCRdb fed the multiplex PCR reads into MiXCR, producing one record per CDR3 protein. The table lists about 1,800 distinct CDR3 sequences, roughly 32% of them singletons. Comments on this clonotype: What it recognizes is unknown.

The template was genomic DNA from peripheral blood, not RNA. The sequence was obtained from a human donor with a blood cancer. The chain uses TRBV7-9 and TRBJ2-1; D is perhaps TRBD2 (5 bases). Sequenced material: blood. The CDR3 here is CASSLVGVVEQFF. CDR3 DNA sequence: TGTGCCAGCAGCTTAGTCGGGGTTGTCGAGCAGTTCTTC.